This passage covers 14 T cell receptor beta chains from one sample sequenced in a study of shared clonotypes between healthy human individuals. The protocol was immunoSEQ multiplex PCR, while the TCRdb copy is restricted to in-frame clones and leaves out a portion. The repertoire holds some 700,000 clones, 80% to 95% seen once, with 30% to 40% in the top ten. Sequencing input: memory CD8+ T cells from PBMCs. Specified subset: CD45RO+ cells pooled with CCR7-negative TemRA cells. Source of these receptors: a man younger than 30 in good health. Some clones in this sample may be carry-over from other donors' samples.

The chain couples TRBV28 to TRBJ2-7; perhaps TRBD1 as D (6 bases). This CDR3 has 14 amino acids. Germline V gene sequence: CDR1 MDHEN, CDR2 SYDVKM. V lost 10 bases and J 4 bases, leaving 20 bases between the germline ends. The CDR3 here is CAINSRGRDYEQYF. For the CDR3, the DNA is TGTGCCATCAATTCCAGGGGCCGTGATTACGAGCAGTACTTC.

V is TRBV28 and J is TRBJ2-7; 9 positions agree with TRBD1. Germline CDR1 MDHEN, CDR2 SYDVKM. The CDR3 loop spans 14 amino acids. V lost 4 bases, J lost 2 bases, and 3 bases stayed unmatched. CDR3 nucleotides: TGTGCCAGCAGTTCGGACAGGGGAGCCTACGAGCAGTACTTC. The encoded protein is CASSSDRGAYEQYF. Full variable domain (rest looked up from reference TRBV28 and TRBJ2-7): DVKVTQSSRYLVKRTGEKVFLECVQDMDHENMFWYRQDPGLGLRLIYFSYDVKMKEKGDIPEGYSVSREKKERFSLILESASTNQTSMYLCASSSDRGAYEQYFGPGTRLTVT.

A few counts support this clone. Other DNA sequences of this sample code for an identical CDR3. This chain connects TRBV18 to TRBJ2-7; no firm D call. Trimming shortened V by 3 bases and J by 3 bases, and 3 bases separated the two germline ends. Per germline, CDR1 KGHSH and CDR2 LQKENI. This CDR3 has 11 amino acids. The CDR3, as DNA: TGTGCCAGCTCACCCGACTACGAGCAGTACTTC. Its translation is CASSPDYEQYF.

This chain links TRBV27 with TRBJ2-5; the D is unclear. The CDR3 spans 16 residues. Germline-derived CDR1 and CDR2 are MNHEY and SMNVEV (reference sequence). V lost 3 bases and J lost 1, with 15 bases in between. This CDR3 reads CASSFRIGRLQETQYF. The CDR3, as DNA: TGTGCCAGCAGTTTCCGGATTGGACGGCTCCAAGAGACCCAGTACTTC.

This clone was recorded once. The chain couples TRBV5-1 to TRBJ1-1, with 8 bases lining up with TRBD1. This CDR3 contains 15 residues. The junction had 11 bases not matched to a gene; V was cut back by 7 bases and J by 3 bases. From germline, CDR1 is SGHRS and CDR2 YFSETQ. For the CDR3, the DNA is TGCGCCAGCGCTCCCCCGGACAGGGCCGACACTGAAGCTTTCTTT. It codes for CASAPPDRADTEAFF.

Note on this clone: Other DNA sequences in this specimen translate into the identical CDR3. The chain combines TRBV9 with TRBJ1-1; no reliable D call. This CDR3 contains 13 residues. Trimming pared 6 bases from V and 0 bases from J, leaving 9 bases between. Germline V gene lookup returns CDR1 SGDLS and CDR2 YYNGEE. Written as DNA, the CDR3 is TGTGCCAGCACGACCGGATTGAACACTGAAGCTTTCTTT. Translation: CASTTGLNTEAFF.

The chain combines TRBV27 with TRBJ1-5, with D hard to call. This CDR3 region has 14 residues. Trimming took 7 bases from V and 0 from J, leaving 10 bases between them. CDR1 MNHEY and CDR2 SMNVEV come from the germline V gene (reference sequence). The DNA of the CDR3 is TGTGCCAGCAAGGAGTTTGATAGCAATCAGCCCCAGCATTTT. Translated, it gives CASKEFDSNQPQHF.

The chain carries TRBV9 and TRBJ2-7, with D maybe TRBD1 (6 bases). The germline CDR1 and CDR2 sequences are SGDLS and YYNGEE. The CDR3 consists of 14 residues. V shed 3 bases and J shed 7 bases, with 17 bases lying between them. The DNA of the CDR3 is TGTGCCAGCAGCGCAAGACAGGACGTTGGTGAGCAGTACTTC. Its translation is CASSARQDVGEQYF.

CDR3 loop: CASSLSSWISTDTQYF. CDR3 nucleotides: TGTGCCAGTAGTTTAAGTAGCTGGATTAGCACAGATACGCAGTATTTT. The rearrangement uses TRBV19 and TRBJ2-3; D ambiguous. This CDR3 is built from 16 residues. Germline V gene sequence: CDR1 LNHDA, CDR2 SQIVND (reference sequence). V was pared by 5 bases and J by 0 bases, with 15 bases between.

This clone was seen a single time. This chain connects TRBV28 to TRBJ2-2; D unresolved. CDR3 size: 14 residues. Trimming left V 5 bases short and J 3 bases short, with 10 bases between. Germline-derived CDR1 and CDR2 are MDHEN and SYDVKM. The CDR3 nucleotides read TGTGCCAGCAGTCACTTACCAGACACCGGGGAGCTGTTTTTT. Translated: CASSHLPDTGELFF.

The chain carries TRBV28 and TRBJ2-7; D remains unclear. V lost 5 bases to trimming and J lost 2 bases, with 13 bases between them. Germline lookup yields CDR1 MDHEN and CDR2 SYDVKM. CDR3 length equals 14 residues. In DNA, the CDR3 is TGTGCCAGCAGTCGTAGTTCTTCCCCCTACGAGCAGTACTTC. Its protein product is CASSRSSSPYEQYF.

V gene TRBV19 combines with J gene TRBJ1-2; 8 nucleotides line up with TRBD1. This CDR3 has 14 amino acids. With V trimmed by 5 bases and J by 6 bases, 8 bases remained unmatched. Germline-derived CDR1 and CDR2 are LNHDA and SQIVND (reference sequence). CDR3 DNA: TGTGCCAGTAGTGCCCCGGACAGGGCGCATGGCTACACCTTC. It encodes CASSAPDRAHGYTF.

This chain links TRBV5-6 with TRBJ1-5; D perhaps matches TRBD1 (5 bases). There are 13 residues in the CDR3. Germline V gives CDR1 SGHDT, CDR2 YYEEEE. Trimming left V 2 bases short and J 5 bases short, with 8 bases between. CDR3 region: CASSLRGDQPQHF. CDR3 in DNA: TGTGCCAGCAGCTTACGGGGGGATCAGCCCCAGCATTTT.

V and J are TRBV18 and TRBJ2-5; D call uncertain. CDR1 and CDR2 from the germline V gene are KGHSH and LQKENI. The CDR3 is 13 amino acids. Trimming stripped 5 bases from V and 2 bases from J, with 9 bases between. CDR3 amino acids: CASSIVTQETQYF. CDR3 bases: TGTGCCAGCTCAATCGTGACTCAAGAGACCCAGTACTTC.